The source of this T cell receptor beta chain is a study of T cells after yellow fever vaccination. Findings of the study overall: Repertoires obtained by FACS sorting could include abundant clonotypes that entered as contaminants from the bulk population. Of the clonotypes, a small share occurred in both CD4 and CD8 compartments.

Concerning this clonotype: Antigen specificity is unknown.

A universal primer site and UMIs were added as TCR cDNA was made by 5'RACE template switching. TCRdb used MiXCR to reprocess the 5' RACE reads, holding one entry per CDR3 protein. The sample carries about 430,000 distinct CDR3 sequences, 15% to 20% recorded once. This TCR was recovered from a man aged 18 to 35 who received the YFV17D yellow fever vaccine. The specimen was PBMCs, collected before the yellow fever booster vaccination.

CDR3 bases: TGCGCCAGCAGTGAAAAGGGACTAGCGGAGACCCAGTACTTC. The encoded protein is CASSEKGLAETQYF. The chain carries TRBV10-1 and TRBJ2-5, with 10 bases fitting TRBD2. CDR3 length: 14 amino acids. The junction had 3 bases not matched to a gene; V was cut back by 3 bases and J by 5 bases. Germline CDR1 reads WNHNN; CDR2 reads SYGVQD (reference sequence).